One and the same sample provided the 6 T cell receptor beta chains below, sequenced in a study of T cells expressing NK-cell markers. Using the 5' RACE reads, TCRdb records one entry per CDR3 protein without DNA. The specimen's table records about 150,000 distinct CDR3 sequences. Sequencing was carried out using blood T cells: a sorted CD56 or NKG2C T cell subset, CD4+ or CD8+ T cells, or bulk PBMC T cells (not recorded which). These receptor sequences come from a woman in her 50s in good health.

The chain has TRBV12-3 or TRBV12-4 and TRBJ2-1. The CDR3 is 11 amino acids. This chain's CDR3 is CASSPFDEQFF.

The V and J genes are TRBV27 and TRBJ2-5; TCRdb's D call, TRBD2, is unchecked because there is no DNA. The CDR3 is 18 residues long. Germline V lookup: CDR1 MNHEY, CDR2 SMNVEV (reference sequence). The CDR3 reads CASSHNPLPAGVDETQYF.

The chain is built from TRBV5-5 and TRBJ2-3. CDR1 and CDR2 from the germline V gene are SGHKS and YYEKEE (reference sequence). The CDR3 covers 14 residues. The CDR3 reads CASSVDYITDTQYF. The full variable domain, its missing parts supplied by reference TRBV5-5 and TRBJ2-3, is DAGVTQSPTHLIKTRGQQVTLRCSPISGHKSVSWYQQVLGQGPQFIFQYYEKEERGRGNFPDRFSARQFPNYSSELNVNALLLGDSALYLCASSVDYITDTQYFGPGTRLTVL.

The chain combines TRBV28 with TRBJ2-3; TCRdb lists TRBD1, though no DNA is available to test this call. Germline V gene sequence: CDR1 MDHEN, CDR2 SYDVKM. This CDR3 is 14 amino acids long. CDR3 region: CASSLADRSDTQYF.

J is TRBJ2-1 and V is TRBV11-2; the TCRdb call, TRBD2, lacks DNA for checking. The germline CDR1 and CDR2 sequences are SGHAT and FQNNGV. This CDR3 spans 15 amino acids. CDR3 region: CASSLGWGGRDEQFF.

This chain joins TRBV7-3 and TRBJ2-1; without DNA, the TCRdb call of TRBD1 cannot be checked. The CDR3 is made up of 15 amino acids. The germline gives CDR1 SGHTA, CDR2 FQGTGA. The CDR3 here is CASSLGQASYNEQFF.